Listed here is a single TCR beta chain. What it binds is not known. The sample belongs to a study of beta chain features in type 1 diabetes. The overall study: Taken together, all samples contributed approximately 110 million examined sorted cells. The study's findings and limits: Healthy donors had naive, central memory and Treg TCRB repertoires that appeared less similar than those seen among patients.

The CDR3 has 14 residues. The V gene's germline CDR1 is GTSNPN and CDR2 SVGIG (reference sequence). V shed 0 bases and J shed 3 bases, with 9 bases lying between them. Every sorted population was more than 98% pure. All of the isolated RNA was reverse transcribed, so expressed TCRB transcripts were sequenced. The table came from immunoSEQ multiplex PCR; TCRdb's copy has only in-frame clones and leaves some out. This sample has over 100,000 clones, with about two fifths found just once. This TCR was sampled from a woman between 18 and 29 years old in good health. The sample taken for sequencing was stem cell memory CD4+ T cells from blood. The V gene is TRBV30, the J gene TRBJ1-3, with D possibly TRBD1 on 5 matching bases. The CDR3 DNA reads TGTGCCTGGAGTGTAAGGGGATATGGAAACACCATATATTTT. This translates into CAWSVRGYGNTIYF.